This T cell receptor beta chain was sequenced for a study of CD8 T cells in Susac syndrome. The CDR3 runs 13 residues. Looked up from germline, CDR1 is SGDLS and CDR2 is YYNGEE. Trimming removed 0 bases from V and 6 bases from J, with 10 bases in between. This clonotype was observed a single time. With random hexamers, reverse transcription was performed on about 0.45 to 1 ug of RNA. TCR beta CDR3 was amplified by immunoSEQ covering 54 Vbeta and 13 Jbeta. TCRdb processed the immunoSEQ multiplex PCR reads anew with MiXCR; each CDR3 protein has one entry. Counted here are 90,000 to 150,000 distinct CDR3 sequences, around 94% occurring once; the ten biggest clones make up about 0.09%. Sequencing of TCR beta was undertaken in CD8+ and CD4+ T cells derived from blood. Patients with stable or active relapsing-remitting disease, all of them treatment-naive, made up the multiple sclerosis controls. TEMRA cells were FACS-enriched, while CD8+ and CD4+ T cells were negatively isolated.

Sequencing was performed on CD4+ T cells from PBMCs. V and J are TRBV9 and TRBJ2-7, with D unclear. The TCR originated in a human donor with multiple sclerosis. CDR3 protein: CASSVGLVTEQYF. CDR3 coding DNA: TGTGCCAGCAGCGTAGGCCTGGTAACCGAGCAGTACTTC.